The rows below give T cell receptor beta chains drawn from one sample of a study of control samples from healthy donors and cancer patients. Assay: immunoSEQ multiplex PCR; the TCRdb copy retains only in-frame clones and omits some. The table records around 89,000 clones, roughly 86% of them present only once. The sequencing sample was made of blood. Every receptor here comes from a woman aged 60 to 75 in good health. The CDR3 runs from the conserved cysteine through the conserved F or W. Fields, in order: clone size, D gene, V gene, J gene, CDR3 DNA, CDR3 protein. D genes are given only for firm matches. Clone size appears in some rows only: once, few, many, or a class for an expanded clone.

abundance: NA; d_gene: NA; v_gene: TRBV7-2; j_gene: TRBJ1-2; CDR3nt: TGTGCCAGCAGTCAGGCAGAGATCTATGGCTACACCTTC; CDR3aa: CASSQAEIYGYTF
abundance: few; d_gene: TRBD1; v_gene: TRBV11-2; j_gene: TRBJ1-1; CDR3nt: TGTGCCAGCAGCTTACAGGGGGCGGGTGAAGCTTTCTTT; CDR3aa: CASSLQGAGEAFF
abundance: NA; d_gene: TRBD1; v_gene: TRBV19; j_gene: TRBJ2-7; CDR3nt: TGTGCCAGTAGCAAAAGGACAGGGGGCTTTTCCTACGAGCAGTACTTC; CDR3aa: CASSKRTGGFSYEQYF
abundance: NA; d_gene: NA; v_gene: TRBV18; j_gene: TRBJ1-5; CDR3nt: TGTGCCAGCTCACCACGAAGGGAGGAGCCCCAGCATTTT; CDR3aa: CASSPRREEPQHF
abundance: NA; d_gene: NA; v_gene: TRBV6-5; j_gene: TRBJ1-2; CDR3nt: TGTGCCAGCAGTTACCGGGACACGAACTATGGCTACACCTTC; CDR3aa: CASSYRDTNYGYTF
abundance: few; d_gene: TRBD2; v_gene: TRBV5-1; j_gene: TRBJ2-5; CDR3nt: TGCGCCAGCAGTTCCAAAGGACTAGACCAAGAGACCCAGTACTTC; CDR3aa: CASSSKGLDQETQYF
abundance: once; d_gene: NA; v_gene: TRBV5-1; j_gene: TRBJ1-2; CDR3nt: TGCGCCAGCAGCTTGCCTCAGTTGAACTATGGCTACACCTTC; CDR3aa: CASSLPQLNYGYTF
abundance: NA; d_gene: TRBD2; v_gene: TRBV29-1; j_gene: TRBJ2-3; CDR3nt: TGCAGCCCGAGACTAGCGGGGTTCACAGATACGCAGTATTTT; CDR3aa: CSPRLAGFTDTQYF
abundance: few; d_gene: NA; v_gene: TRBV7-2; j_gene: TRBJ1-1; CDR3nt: TGTGCCAGCAGCTCATGGGCAGTCGGCTTGAACACTGAAGCTTTCTTT; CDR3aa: CASSSWAVGLNTEAFF
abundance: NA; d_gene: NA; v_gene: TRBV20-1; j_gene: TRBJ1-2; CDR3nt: TGCAGTGCCGAGGCCCTCATAGGCTACACCTTC; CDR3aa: CSAEALIGYTF
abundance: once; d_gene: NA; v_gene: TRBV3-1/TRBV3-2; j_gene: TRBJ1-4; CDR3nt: TGTGCCAGCAGCCAAGGGCAGAGGACAACTAATGAAAAACTGTTTTTT; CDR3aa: CASSQGQRTTNEKLFF
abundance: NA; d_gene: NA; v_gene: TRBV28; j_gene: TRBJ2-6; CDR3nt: TGTGCCAGCAGGCGCCAGTGGACCTCTGGGGCCAACGTCCTGACTTTC; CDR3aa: CASRRQWTSGANVLTF
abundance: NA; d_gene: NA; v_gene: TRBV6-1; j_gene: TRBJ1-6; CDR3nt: TGTGCCAGCAGTGAAGACGGGGGGGGTCGGGGAAATTCACCCCTCCACTTT; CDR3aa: CASSEDGGGRGNSPLHF
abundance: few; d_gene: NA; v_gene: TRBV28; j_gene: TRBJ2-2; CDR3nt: TGTGCCAGCAGAGGTGGCCCCGGGGAGCTGTTTTTT; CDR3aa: CASRGGPGELFF
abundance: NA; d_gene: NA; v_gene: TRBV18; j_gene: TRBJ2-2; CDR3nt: TGTGCCAGCTCACCACTCGTCGCGGTCCCCGGGGAGCTGTTTTTT; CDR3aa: CASSPLVAVPGELFF
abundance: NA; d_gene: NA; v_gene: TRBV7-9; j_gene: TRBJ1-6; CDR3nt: TGTGCCAGCAGCTTGAGCGGGACGGTCAATTCACCCCTCCACTTT; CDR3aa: CASSLSGTVNSPLHF
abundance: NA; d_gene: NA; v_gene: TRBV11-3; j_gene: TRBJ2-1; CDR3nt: TGTGCCAGCAGCTTTGGCGAATACAATGAGCAGTTCTTC; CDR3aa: CASSFGEYNEQFF
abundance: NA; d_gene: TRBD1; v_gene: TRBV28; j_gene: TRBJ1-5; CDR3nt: TGTGCCAGCAGTTTTTTGGGACAGGGGGATCAGCCCCAGCATTTT; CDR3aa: CASSFLGQGDQPQHF
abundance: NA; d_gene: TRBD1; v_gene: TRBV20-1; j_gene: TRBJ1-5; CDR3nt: TGCAGTGCTAGTTGGCAAACAGGGGTCCGCAATCAGCCCCAGCATTTT; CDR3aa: CSASWQTGVRNQPQHF
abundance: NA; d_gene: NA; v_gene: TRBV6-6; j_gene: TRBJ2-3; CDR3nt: TGTGCCAGCAGTCGTTTTACTAGCACAGATACGCAGTATTTT; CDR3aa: CASSRFTSTDTQYF
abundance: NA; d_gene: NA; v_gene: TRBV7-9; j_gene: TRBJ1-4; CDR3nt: TGTGCCAGCAGCTTTACGGGAGATGAAAAACTGTTTTTT; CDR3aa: CASSFTGDEKLFF
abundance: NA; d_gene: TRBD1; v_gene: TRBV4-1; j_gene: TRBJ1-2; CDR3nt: TGCGCCAGCAGCCAAGCTCCCGAGGGACAGGGCGGGAGGGGCTACACCTTC; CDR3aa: CASSQAPEGQGGRGYTF
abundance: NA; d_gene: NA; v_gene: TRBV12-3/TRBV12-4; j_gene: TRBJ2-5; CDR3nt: TGTGCCAGCAGTTTTAGGCGCGGGGAGACCCAGTACTTC; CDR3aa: CASSFRRGETQYF
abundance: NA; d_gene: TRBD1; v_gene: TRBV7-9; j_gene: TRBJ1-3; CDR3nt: TGTGCCAGCAGCAAACAGGGGGCCAGTGGAAACACCATATATTTT; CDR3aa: CASSKQGASGNTIYF
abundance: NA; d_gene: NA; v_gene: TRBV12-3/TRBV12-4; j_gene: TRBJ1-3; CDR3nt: TGTGCCAGCAGTCAGGACAGTGGAAACACCATATATTTT; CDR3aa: CASSQDSGNTIYF
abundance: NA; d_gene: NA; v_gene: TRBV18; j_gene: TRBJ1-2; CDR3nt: TGTGCCAGCTCACCAGGGGCAGGAGATAACTATGGCTACACCTTC; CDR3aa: CASSPGAGDNYGYTF
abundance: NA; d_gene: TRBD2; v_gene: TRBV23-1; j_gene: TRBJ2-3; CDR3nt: TGCGCCAGCAGCCGTAAGCGGGGTTCCCCACCAGATACGCAGTATTTT; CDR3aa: CASSRKRGSPPDTQYF
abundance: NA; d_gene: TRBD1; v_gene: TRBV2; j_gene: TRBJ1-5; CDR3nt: TGTGCCAGCAGTGAATTTGGGACAGGGGCGTCCCAGCCCCAGCATTTT; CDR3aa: CASSEFGTGASQPQHF
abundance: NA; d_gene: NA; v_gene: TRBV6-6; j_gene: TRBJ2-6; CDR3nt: TGTGCCAGCAGGGAAACTGGGGCCAACGTCCTGACTTTC; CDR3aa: CASRETGANVLTF
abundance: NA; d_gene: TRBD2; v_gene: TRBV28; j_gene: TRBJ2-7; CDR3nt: TGTGCCAGCGAAACTAGCGCGCGGTTAACCTACGAGCAGTACTTC; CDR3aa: CASETSARLTYEQYF
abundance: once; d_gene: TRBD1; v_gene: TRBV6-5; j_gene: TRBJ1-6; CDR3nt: TGTGCCAGCAGGCGGGACAGTTTTAATTCACCCCTCCACTTT; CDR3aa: CASRRDSFNSPLHF
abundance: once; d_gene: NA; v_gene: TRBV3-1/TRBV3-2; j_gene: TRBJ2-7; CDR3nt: TGTGCCAGCAGCCAATTGGGGGAGCAGTACTTC; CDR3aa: CASSQLGEQYF
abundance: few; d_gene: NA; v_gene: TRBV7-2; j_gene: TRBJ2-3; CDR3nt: TGTGCCAGCAGCCTCGACGGGGTATTAGATACGCAGTATTTT; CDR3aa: CASSLDGVLDTQYF
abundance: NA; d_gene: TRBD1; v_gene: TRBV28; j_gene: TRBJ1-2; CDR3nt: TGTGCCAGCAGTGCCCCCCCGGGACAGGGGGACGGCTACACCTTC; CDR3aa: CASSAPPGQGDGYTF
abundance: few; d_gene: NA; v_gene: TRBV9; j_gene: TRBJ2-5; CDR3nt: TGTGCCAGCAGCGTAGGGATACAAGAGACCCAGTACTTC; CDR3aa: CASSVGIQETQYF
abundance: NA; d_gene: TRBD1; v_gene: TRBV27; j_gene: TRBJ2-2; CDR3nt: TGTGCCAGCAGTTCGACAGGGGGCTTTACCGGGGAGCTGTTTTTT; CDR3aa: CASSSTGGFTGELFF
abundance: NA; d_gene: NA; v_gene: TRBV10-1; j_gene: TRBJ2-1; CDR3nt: TGCGCCAGCAGTGCGGGGGGCAGTGAGCAGTTCTTC; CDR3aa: CASSAGGSEQFF
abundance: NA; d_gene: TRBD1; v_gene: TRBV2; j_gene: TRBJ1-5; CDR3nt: TGTGCCAGCACCCGGGACAGGGGTGGGGATCAGCCCCAGCATTTT; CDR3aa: CASTRDRGGDQPQHF
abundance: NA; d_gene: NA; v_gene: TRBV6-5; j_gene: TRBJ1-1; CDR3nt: TGTGCCAGCCACCGCGGGGAAGGCACTGAAGCTTTCTTT; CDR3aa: CASHRGEGTEAFF
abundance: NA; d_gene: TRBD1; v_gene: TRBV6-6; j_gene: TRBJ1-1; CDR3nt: TGTGCCAGCAGTGACAGGGAAGTCGCTGAAGCTTTCTTT; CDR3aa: CASSDREVAEAFF
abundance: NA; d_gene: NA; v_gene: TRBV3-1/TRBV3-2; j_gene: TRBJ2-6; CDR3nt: TGTGCCATCAAAGACAGTGGAAGCTCTGGGGCCAACGTCCTGACTTTC; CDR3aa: CAIKDSGSSGANVLTF
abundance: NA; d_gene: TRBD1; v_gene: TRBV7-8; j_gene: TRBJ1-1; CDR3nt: TGTGCCAGCCGGTCGGGACAGGGGATGAACACTGAAGCTTTCTTT; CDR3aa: CASRSGQGMNTEAFF
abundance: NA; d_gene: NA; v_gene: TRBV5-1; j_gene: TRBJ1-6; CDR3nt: TGCGCCAGCAGCGGGTCGCCTATCCTCAATAATTCACCCCTCCACTTT; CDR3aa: CASSGSPILNNSPLHF
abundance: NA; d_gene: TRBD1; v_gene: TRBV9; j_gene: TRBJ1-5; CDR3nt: TGTGCCAGCAGCGTAGCTATAAACGGGGTGCAGGGGGCTAGGGGCAATCAGCCCCAGCATTTT; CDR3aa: CASSVAINGVQGARGNQPQHF
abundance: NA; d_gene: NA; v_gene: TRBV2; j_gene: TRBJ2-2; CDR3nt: TGTGCCAGCAAATGGGCAGCGAACACCGGGGAGCTGTTTTTT; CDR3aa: CASKWAANTGELFF
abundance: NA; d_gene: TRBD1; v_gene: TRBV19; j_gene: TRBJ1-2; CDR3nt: TGTGCCAGTAGACCGGGACAGGGCAATTATGGCTACACCTTC; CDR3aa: CASRPGQGNYGYTF
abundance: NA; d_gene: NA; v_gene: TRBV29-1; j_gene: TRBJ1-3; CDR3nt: TGCAGCGCCGCGGACCGATACTCTGGAAACACCATATATTTT; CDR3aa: CSAADRYSGNTIYF
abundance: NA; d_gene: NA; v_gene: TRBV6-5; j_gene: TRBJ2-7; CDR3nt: TGTGCCAGCAGTCGAGGGACCGCCTCCTACGAGCAGTACTTC; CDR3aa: CASSRGTASYEQYF
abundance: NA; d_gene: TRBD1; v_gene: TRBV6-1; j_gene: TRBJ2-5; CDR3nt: TGTGCCAGCAGTGATGGACAGGCGACTTGGGAGACCCAGTACTTC; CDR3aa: CASSDGQATWETQYF
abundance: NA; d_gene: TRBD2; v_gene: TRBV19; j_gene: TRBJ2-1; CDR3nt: TGTGCCAGTAGTATAGTGAAGCGGGGGGGTTACAATGAGCAGTTCTTC; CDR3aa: CASSIVKRGGYNEQFF
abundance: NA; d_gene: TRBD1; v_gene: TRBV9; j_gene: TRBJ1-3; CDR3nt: TGTGCCAGCAGCGTTGGACAGGGGGCTTTGGTGTTCTCTGGAAACACCATATATTTT; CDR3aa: CASSVGQGALVFSGNTIYF
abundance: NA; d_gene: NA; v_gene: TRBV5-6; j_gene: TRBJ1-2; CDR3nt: TGTGCCAGCAGCCGGTTTACAGGAGCGGGAGGCTATGGCTACACCTTC; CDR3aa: CASSRFTGAGGYGYTF
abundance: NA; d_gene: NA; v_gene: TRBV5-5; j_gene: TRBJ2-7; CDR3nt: TGTGCCAGCAGCTTGCAGGGGACTATAGTGTACTTC; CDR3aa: CASSLQGTIVYF